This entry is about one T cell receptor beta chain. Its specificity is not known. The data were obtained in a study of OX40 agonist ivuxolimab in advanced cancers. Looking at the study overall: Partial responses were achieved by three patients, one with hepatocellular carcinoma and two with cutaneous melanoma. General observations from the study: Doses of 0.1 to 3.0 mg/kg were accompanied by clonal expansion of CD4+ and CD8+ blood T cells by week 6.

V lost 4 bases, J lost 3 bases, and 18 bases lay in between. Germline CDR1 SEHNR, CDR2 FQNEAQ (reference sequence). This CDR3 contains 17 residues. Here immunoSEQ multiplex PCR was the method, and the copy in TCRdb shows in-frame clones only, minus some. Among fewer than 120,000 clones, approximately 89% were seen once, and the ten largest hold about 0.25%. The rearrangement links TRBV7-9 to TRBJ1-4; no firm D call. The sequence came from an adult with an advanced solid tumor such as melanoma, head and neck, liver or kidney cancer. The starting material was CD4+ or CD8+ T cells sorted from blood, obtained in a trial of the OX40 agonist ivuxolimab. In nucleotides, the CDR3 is TGTGCCAGCAGCTGGGTATTCGAAACGGGGTCTAATGAAAAACTGTTTTTT. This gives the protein CASSWVFETGSNEKLFF.